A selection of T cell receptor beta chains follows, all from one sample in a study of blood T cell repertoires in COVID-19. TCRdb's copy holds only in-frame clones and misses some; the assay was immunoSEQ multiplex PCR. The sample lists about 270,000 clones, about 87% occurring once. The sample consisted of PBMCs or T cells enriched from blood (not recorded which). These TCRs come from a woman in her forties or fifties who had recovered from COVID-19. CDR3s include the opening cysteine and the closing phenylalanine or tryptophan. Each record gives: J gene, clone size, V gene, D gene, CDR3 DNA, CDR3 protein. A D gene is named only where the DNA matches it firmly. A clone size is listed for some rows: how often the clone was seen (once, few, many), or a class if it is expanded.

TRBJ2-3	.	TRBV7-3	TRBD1	TGTGCCAGCAGCAAAGAAGGTGGAGGACAGGGAGGCACAGATACGCAGTATTTT	CASSKEGGGQGGTDTQYF
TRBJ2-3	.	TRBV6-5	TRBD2	TGTGCCAGCAGTCTAGCGGTAAAGAAAGATACGCAGTATTTT	CASSLAVKKDTQYF
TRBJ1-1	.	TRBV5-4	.	TGTGCCAGCAGCCCCGCCGGGGGGCTATATGAAGCTTTCTTT	CASSPAGGLYEAFF
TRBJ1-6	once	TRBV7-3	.	TGTGCCAGCAGCTTATACCCCCAGGGGAAGGGGACACCCCTCCACTTT	CASSLYPQGKGTPLHF
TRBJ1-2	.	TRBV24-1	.	TGTGCCACCAGTGAGCCGACAGGCACCTATGGCTACACCTTC	CATSEPTGTYGYTF
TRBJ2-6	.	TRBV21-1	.	TGTGCCAGCAGCTTCCCGTGGGGACAGCACTCTGGGGCCAACGTCCTGACTTTC	CASSFPWGQHSGANVLTF
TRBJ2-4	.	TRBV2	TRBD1	TGTGCCAGCAGCGAAGGACAGGGTCGGGCCAAAAACATTCAGTACTTC	CASSEGQGRAKNIQYF
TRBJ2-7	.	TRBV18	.	TGTGCCAGCTCACCATCCCCCACGCCGGGCGAGCAGTACTTC	CASSPSPTPGEQYF
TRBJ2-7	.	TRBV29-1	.	TGCAGCGTTGAAGTTTCCGCAGGGTCCCCGGAAGGGGAGCAGTACTTC	CSVEVSAGSPEGEQYF
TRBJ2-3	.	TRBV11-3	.	TGTGCCAGCAGCCCCCAACTAGAACGCACAGATACGCAGTATTTT	CASSPQLERTDTQYF
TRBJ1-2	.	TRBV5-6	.	TGTGCCAGCAGCTTGGGGGGTGAGGGTAATGGCTACACCTTC	CASSLGGEGNGYTF
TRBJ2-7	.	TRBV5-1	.	TGCGCCAGCAGCTACACTGGCGGGACCTACGAGCAGTACTTC	CASSYTGGTYEQYF
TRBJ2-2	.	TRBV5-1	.	TGCGCCAGCAGCTTGGCCCCAGGGGGGCCCACCGGGGAGCTGTTTTTT	CASSLAPGGPTGELFF
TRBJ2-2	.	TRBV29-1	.	TGCAGCGTTGGGGCAGCGGCCCGCGGTGGGGAGCTGTTTTTT	CSVGAAARGGELFF
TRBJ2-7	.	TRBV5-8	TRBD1	TGTGCCAGCGCCGGGACAGTCCTAGGGGAGCAGTACTTC	CASAGTVLGEQYF
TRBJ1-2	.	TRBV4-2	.	TGTGCCAGCAGCCAAGATGCGTATGGCTACACCTTC	CASSQDAYGYTF
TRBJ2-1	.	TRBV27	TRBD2	TGTGCCAGCAGCCGAACTAGCGGGAGAGTGTTCTTC	CASSRTSGRVFF
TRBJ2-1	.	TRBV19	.	TGTGCCGTAAAAGGGACTGATAAATCCAATGAGCAGTTCTTC	CAVKGTDKSNEQFF
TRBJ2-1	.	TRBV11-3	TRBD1	TGTGCCAGCAGCCTGGACAGGCACAATGAGCAGTTCTTC	CASSLDRHNEQFF
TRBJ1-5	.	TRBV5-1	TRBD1	TGCGCCAGCAGTCCGACAGGGCGAGATCAGCCCCAGCATTTT	CASSPTGRDQPQHF
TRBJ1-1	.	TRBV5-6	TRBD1	TGTGCCAGCAGCGTGACAGGGACCTCCACTGAAGCTTTCTTT	CASSVTGTSTEAFF
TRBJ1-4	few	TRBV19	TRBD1	TGTGCCAGTAGACGGGACAGGGCAACTAATGAAAAACTGTTTTTT	CASRRDRATNEKLFF
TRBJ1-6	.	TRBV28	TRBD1	TGTGCCAGCAGCCCAGCGACAGGGGCAAATTCACCCCTCCACTTT	CASSPATGANSPLHF
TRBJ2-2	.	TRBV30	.	TGTGCCTGGAGTTCCATAAAATCATACACATCGAACACCGGGGAGCTGTTTTTT	CAWSSIKSYTSNTGELFF
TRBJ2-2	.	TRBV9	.	TGTGCCAGCAGCGTCCTAGAATGGGCCGGGGAGCTGTTTTTT	CASSVLEWAGELFF
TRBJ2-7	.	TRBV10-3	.	TGTGCCATCAGTGAGGCGGGACAGATCTACGAGCAGTACTTC	CAISEAGQIYEQYF
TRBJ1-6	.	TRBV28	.	TGTGCCAGCAGTTTAGGGGGGGATTCACCCCTCCACTTT	CASSLGGDSPLHF
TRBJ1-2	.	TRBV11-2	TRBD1	TGTGCCAGCAGCCCCGGGACAGGAGCTAACTATGGCTACACCTTC	CASSPGTGANYGYTF
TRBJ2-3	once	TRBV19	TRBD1	TGTGCCAGTAGTTATCAGGGGGCGCGAAATACGCAGTATTTT	CASSYQGARNTQYF
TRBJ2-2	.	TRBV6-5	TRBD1	TGTGCCAGCAGTTACCCAGGGACAGCGAACACCGGGGAGCTGTTTTTT	CASSYPGTANTGELFF
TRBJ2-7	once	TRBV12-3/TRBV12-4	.	TGTGCCAGCAGTTACAACAGAGGGAACGAGCAGTACTTC	CASSYNRGNEQYF
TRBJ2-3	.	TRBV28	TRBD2	TGTGCCAGCAGTTTTTCGGCCCCCCTAGCGGGAGTGGCAGATACGCAGTATTTT	CASSFSAPLAGVADTQYF
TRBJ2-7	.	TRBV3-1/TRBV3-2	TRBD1	TGTGCCAGCAGCGCCCGACAGGGAACCTACGAGCAGTACTTC	CASSARQGTYEQYF
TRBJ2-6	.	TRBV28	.	TGTGCCAGCAACGACAACTCTGGGGCCAACGTCCTGACTTTC	CASNDNSGANVLTF
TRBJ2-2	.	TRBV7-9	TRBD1	TGTGCCAGCAGCTTTGACCGGGACAGGGGTTCCGGGGAGCTGTTTTTT	CASSFDRDRGSGELFF
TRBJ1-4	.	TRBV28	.	TGTGCCAGCAGTTTGAGGCAGACTAATGAAAAACTGTTTTTT	CASSLRQTNEKLFF
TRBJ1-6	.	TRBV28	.	TGTGCCAGCAGTTTCGAACCTGCCACGAATGTGGGCCATTCACCCCTCCACTTT	CASSFEPATNVGHSPLHF
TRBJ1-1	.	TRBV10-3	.	TGTGCCATCACCTTTGGGTCGGGATTCACTGAAGCTTTCTTT	CAITFGSGFTEAFF
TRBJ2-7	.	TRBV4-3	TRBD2	TGCGCCAGCAGCCAGTTTAGCGGGTACGAGCAGTACTTC	CASSQFSGYEQYF
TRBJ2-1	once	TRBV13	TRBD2	TGTGCCAGCAGCTTAGGACTAGCGGGAGAAACCTACAATGAGCAGTTCTTC	CASSLGLAGETYNEQFF
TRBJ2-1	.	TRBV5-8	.	TGTGCCAGCAGCCGAGGACTCCTAGGGCACAATGAGCAGTTCTTC	CASSRGLLGHNEQFF
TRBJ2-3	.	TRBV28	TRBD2	TGTGCCAGCAGTCTAGCTAGCGGGAGGGCCTTATATACGCAGTATTTT	CASSLASGRALYTQYF